This T cell receptor beta chain comes out of a study of siplizumab effects on memory and regulatory T cells. In this sample, this clone turned up once. As yet, its antigen is unknown. TCRdb's copy holds only in-frame clones and misses some; the assay was immunoSEQ multiplex PCR. Seen here are over 100,000 clones, roughly 92% observed once, and the top ten hold 0.9% to 1.4%. Study-wide findings and caveats: Whether the proliferating Tregs (from siplizumab cultures) were suppressive was not confirmed. Unstimulated subsets contained matches for only a minor fraction of alloreactive clones. Significant reduction of alloreactive sequences traceable to unstimulated CD4+ memory cells was observed with siplizumab.

The sequencing input was CD4+ T cells sorted from blood. This receptor was taken from a human donor in good health.

CDR3 in DNA: TGTGCCAGCAGCGCGGAGTTGGGCCACCTAGGTGGGGCCAACGTCCTGACTTTC. Translating gives CASSAELGHLGGANVLTF. The chain links TRBV9 to TRBJ2-6; the D is unclear. Germline V lookup: CDR1 SGDLS, CDR2 YYNGEE. This CDR3 comprises 18 residues. V was cut by 3 bases and J by 3 bases, with 19 bases left in between. Looking up the rest from reference TRBV9 and TRBJ2-6 gives the full variable domain: DSGVTQTPKHLITATGQRVTLRCSPRSGDLSVYWYQQSLDQGLQFLIQYYNGEERAKGNILERFSAQQFPDLHSELNLSSLELGDSALYFCASSAELGHLGGANVLTFGAGSRLTVL.